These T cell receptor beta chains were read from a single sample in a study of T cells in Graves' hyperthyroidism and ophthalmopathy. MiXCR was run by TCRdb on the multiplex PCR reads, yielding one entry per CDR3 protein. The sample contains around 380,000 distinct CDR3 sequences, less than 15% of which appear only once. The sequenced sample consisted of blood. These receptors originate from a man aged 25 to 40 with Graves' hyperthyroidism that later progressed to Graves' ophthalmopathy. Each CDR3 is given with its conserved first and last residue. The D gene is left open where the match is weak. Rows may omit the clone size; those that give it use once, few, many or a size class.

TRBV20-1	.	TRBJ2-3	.	TGCAGTGCTAGGCCCGGGGGCAGCGCGATCACAGATACGCAGTATTTT	CSARPGGSAITDTQYF
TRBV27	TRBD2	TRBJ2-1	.	TGTGCCAGCAGTTTAGCAGCGGGGGTACACAATGAGCAGTTCTTC	CASSLAAGVHNEQFF
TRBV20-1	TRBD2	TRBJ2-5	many	TGCAGTGCTAGCGGACTAGCGGGGGGGGGGCAAGAGACCCAGTACTTC	CSASGLAGGGQETQYF
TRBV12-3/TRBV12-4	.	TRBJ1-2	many	TGTGCCACCACGGACAGTAGAAACTATGGCTACACCTTC	CATTDSRNYGYTF
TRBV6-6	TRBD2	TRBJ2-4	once	TGTGCCAGCAGTTACTCGGCAGCGGGGGGGGGCAAAAACATTCAGTACTTC	CASSYSAAGGGKNIQYF
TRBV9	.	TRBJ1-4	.	TGTGCCAGCAGCATGACCGCAACTAATGAAAAACTGTTTTTT	CASSMTATNEKLFF
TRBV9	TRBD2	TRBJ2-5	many	TGTGCCAGCAGTCCGGGACTAGCGGTTCAAGAGACCCAGTACTTC	CASSPGLAVQETQYF
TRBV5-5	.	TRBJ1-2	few	TGTGCCAGCAGCTTAGCTTTGATGGATGGCTACACCTTC	CASSLALMDGYTF
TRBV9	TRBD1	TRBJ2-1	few	TGTGCCAGCAGCACCCCGGACAGGGGGCGCGAGCAGTTCTTC	CASSTPDRGREQFF
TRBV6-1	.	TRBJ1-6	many	TGTGCCAGCGGGAGAGGGTATGGACAGCCAAAATCAACCCTCCACTTT	CASGRGYGQPKSTLHF
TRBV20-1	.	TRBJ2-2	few	TGCAGTGCTAGAAGGCCGGGAAGGGATTCCGGGGAGCTGTTTTTT	CSARRPGRDSGELFF
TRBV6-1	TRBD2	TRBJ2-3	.	TGTGCCAGCAGTCCAAGGCGGGGGGGAAGCACAGATACGCAGTATTTT	CASSPRRGGSTDTQYF
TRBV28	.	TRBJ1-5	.	TGTGCCAGCGGTTGGCCCAGGGGAGGCAATCAGCCCCAGCATTTT	CASGWPRGGNQPQHF
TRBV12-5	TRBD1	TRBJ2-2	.	TGTGCTAGTGGTTTGTTGCCGGGACAGGGGACAATCACCGGGGAGCTGTTTTTT	CASGLLPGQGTITGELFF
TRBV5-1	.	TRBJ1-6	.	TGCGCCAGCAGCTTAATCCCAAGGATAAATTCACCCCTCCACTTT	CASSLIPRINSPLHF
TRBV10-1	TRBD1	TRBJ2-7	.	TGCGCCAGCAGTGAGGGGACAGCCTACGAGCAGTACTTC	CASSEGTAYEQYF
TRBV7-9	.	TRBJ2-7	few	TGTGCCAGCAGCCTTCTATCGGGGGCGGAAGAGCAGTACTTC	CASSLLSGAEEQYF
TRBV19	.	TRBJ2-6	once	TGTGCCAGTAAGGCGGAGTCTGGGGCCAACGTCCTGACTTTC	CASKAESGANVLTF
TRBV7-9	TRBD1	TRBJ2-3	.	TGTGCCAGCAGCTATAGGGACAGAGACACAGATACGCAGTATTTT	CASSYRDRDTDTQYF